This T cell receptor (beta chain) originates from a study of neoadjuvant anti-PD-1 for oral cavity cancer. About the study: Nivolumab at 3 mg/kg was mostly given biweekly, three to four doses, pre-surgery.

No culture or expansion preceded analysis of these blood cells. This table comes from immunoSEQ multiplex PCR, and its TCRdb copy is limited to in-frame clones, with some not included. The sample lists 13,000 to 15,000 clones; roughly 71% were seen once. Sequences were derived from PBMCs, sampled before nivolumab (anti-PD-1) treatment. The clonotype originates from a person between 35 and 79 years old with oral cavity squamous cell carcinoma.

Here the CDR3 DNA reads TGTGCCAGCAGCCAAGCGGGTTTTAGAAACACCATATATTTT. Its protein product is CASSQAGFRNTIYF. This chain links TRBV14 with TRBJ1-3; D is unresolved. With 1 base removed from V and 5 bases from J, the gap between germline ends came to 9 bases. CDR3 size: 14 residues. CDR1 and CDR2 (germline): SGHDN, FVKESK.